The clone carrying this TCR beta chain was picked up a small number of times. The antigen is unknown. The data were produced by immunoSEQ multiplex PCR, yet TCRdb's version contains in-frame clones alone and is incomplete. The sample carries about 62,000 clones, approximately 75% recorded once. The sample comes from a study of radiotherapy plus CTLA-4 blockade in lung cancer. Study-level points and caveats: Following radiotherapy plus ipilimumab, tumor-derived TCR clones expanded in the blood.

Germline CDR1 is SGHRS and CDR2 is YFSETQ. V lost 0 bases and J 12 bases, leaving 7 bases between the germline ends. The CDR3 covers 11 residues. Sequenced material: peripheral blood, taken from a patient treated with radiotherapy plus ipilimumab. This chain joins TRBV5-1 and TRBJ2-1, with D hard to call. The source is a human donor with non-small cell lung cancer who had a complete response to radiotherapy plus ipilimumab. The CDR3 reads CASSLGGRQFF. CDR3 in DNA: TGCGCCAGCAGCTTGGGCGGAAGGCAGTTCTTC. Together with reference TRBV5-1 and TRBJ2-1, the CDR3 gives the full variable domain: KAGVTQTPRYLIKTRGQQVTLSCSPISGHRSVSWYQQTPGQGLQFLFEYFSETQRNKGNFPGRFSGRQFSNSRSEMNVSTLELGDSALYLCASSLGGRQFFGPGTRLTVL.